The sequence of this T cell receptor (beta chain) was determined in a study of blood T cell repertoires in COVID-19. Measured with immunoSEQ multiplex PCR; TCRdb has only the in-frame clones, and not every one. Of about 410,000 clones listed, approximately 91% are singletons. This clone was seen a few times. V was pared by 5 bases and J by 6 bases, with 10 bases of the junction left unmatched. Germline lookup yields CDR1 LNHDA and CDR2 SQIVND (reference sequence). This CDR3 region has 16 residues. The rearrangement uses TRBV19 and TRBJ2-1; 10 bases match TRBD2. The specimen sequenced was peripheral blood. The clonotype comes from a woman aged 40 to 50 with COVID-19, enrolled during active disease. CDR3 bases: TGTGCCAGTAGTCCCCCCTCTAGCGGGGGAGGCAATGAGCAGTTCTTC. This gives the protein CASSPPSSGGGNEQFF.